The 21 T cell receptor beta chains below all came from one sample that was sequenced in a study of T cell repertoires in cytomegalovirus infection. One entry per CDR3 protein results from TCRdb running MiXCR on the reads. The sample contains 250,000 or so distinct CDR3 sequences, 9% to 15% of which appear only once. The sample comprised PBMCs. Receptor source: a human donor in good health (CMV status not recorded). Some clones in this sample may be carry-over from other donors' samples.

CDR3 DNA sequence: TGTGCCAGCAGCCGGGGACAGGCGGATACGCAGTATTTT. It codes for CASSRGQADTQYF. This chain joins TRBV3-1 and TRBJ2-3; 8 bases fit TRBD1. Germline values: CDR1 LGHDT, CDR2 YNNKEL (reference sequence). This CDR3 contains 13 residues. V was pared by 4 bases and J by 6 bases, with 3 bases of the junction left unmatched.

This clonotype has a count of ten or more. V gene TRBV19 combines with J gene TRBJ2-2, with no clear D. V was trimmed by 8 bases and J by 0 bases, leaving 10 bases between them. The CDR3 is made up of 14 amino acids. Looked up from germline, CDR1 is LNHDA and CDR2 is SQIVND (reference sequence). CDR3: CASLRLPNTGELFF. Written as DNA, the CDR3 is TGTGCCAGTCTTCGGTTGCCGAACACCGGGGAGCTGTTTTTT.

In this sample, this clonotype turned up many times. The CDR3 DNA reads TGTGCCAGCAGCTTCTTTGGACAGAACACCGGGGAGCTGTTTTTT. This translates into CASSFFGQNTGELFF. The genes are TRBV5-4 and TRBJ2-2; D possibly corresponds to TRBD1 (5 bases). Germline V gives CDR1 SGHNT, CDR2 YYREEE (reference sequence). The CDR3 has 15 residues. The V end was cut by 2 bases, the J end by 1 base, with 9 bases between.

This rearrangement joins TRBV19 to TRBJ2-7; weak D call: TRBD1 (5 bases). V lost 4 bases and J 5 bases, leaving 12 bases between the germline ends. From germline, CDR1 is LNHDA and CDR2 SQIVND (reference sequence). The CDR3 covers 13 residues. The CDR3 DNA follows: TGTGCCAGTAGTAACAGCAGGGTCAACGAGCAGTACTTC. Translation gives CASSNSRVNEQYF.

At least ten counts were recorded for this clonotype. The chain's CDR3 is CASTLGQALNTGELFF. In nucleotides, the CDR3 is TGTGCCAGCACCTTAGGGCAGGCGCTGAACACCGGGGAGCTGTTTTTT. The chain links TRBV28 to TRBJ2-2; no firm D call. With 7 bases removed from V and 1 base from J, the gap between germline ends came to 16 bases. Germline V CDR1 and CDR2: MDHEN, SYDVKM. CDR3 length: 16 amino acids.

The chain combines TRBV27 with TRBJ1-5; D perhaps matches TRBD1 (6 bases). Trimming shortened V by 4 bases and J by 3 bases, and 13 bases separated the two germline ends. CDR3 size: 15 residues. The V gene's germline CDR1 is MNHEY and CDR2 SMNVEV (reference sequence). The CDR3 nucleotides read TGTGCCAGCAGTTACGGCGGACAGTTCAATCAGCCCCAGCATTTT. Protein: CASSYGGQFNQPQHF.

V gene TRBV20-1 combines with J gene TRBJ2-5, with D perhaps matching TRBD2 (5 bases). CDR1 is DFQATT, CDR2 SNEGSKA, per germline (reference sequence). This CDR3 has 12 residues. CDR3 amino acids: CSSLGSEETQYF. The CDR3 DNA follows: TGCAGCTCTCTAGGGAGCGAAGAGACCCAGTACTTC.

This clonotype was seen a handful of times. This rearrangement joins TRBV28 to TRBJ1-1; D is perhaps TRBD1 (5 bases). Germline CDR1 MDHEN, CDR2 SYDVKM. CDR3 size: 14 residues. The ends were cut back, 4 bases at V and 3 bases at J, with 12 bases in the middle. Written as DNA, the CDR3 is TGTGCCAGCAGTTCTCCGGGACCGGACACTGAAGCTTTCTTT. As protein: CASSSPGPDTEAFF. The whole variable domain, filled in from reference TRBV28 and TRBJ1-1, reads DVKVTQSSRYLVKRTGEKVFLECVQDMDHENMFWYRQDPGLGLRLIYFSYDVKMKEKGDIPEGYSVSREKKERFSLILESASTNQTSMYLCASSSPGPDTEAFFGQGTRLTVV.

This clonotype was counted many times. The chain couples TRBV7-2 to TRBJ2-7; D may match TRBD1 or TRBD2 (9 bases each). CDR1 is SGHTA, CDR2 FQGNSA, per germline. Deletions cut 8 bases from V and 3 bases from J, with 35 bases between. The CDR3 has 20 amino acids. The CDR3 region is CASEGQGFSSGRVKVYEQYF. DNA for the CDR3: TGTGCCAGCGAGGGACAGGGTTTTAGTAGCGGGAGAGTCAAAGTCTACGAGCAGTACTTC.

There are many counts of this clonotype. The chain has TRBV7-2 and TRBJ2-7; 7 bases map to TRBD2. V was pared by 1 base and J by 2 bases, with 8 bases of the junction left unmatched. Germline V gene data show CDR1 as SGHTA and CDR2 as FQGNSA. This CDR3 region has 16 residues. The DNA of the CDR3 is TGTGCCAGCAGCTTAGAAGTTAGCGGGCCCCCCTACGAGCAGTACTTC. Residues: CASSLEVSGPPYEQYF.

This clonotype has just a few counts. The J gene is TRBJ1-4, the V gene TRBV12-3 or TRBV12-4; 7 bases align to TRBD1. This CDR3 is built from 15 residues. After removal of 5 bases from V and 5 bases from J, the junction contained 8 bases not matched to a gene. The CDR3 sequence is CASSRGTAGNEKLFF. DNA for the CDR3: TGTGCCAGCAGTCGGGGGACAGCGGGGAATGAAAAACTGTTTTTT.

The gene calls are TRBV29-1 and TRBJ1-2; D call uncertain. This CDR3 region has 14 residues. Germline V gives CDR1 SQVTM, CDR2 ANQGSEA. The V end lost 3 bases, the J end lost 4 bases, and 15 bases lay between the germline ends. CDR3 sequence: CSVDSVGNVYGYTF. The CDR3 DNA reads as TGCAGCGTTGATTCGGTGGGCAATGTCTATGGCTACACCTTC.

The chain couples TRBV28 to TRBJ2-7, with 7 bases aligning to TRBD1. Germline lookup yields CDR1 MDHEN and CDR2 SYDVKM. Trimming cost V 4 bases and J 2 bases; bases outside gene matches: 8. The CDR3 extends over 15 amino acids. CDR3 in DNA: TGTGCCAGCAGTTCGATGACAGGGTTTACCTACGAGCAGTACTTC. It translates to CASSSMTGFTYEQYF.

The chain combines TRBV27 with TRBJ2-3, with TRBD2 as a possible D gene (6 bases). CDR1 is MNHEY and CDR2 is SMNVEV in the germline V gene (reference sequence). Trimming left V 10 bases short and J 3 bases short, with 17 bases between. This CDR3 region has 14 residues. Here the CDR3 DNA reads TGTGCCACCGGGGGACGGGAGAAGACAGATACGCAGTATTTT. It encodes CATGGREKTDTQYF.

The chain joins TRBV28 to TRBJ2-7; D unresolved. Trimming stripped 3 bases from V and 0 bases from J, with 15 bases between. CDR3 length: 16 residues. The V gene's germline CDR1 is MDHEN and CDR2 SYDVKM. The CDR3 DNA sequence: TGTGCCAGCAGTTTTAACAGTTCACGCCCCTCCTACGAGCAGTACTTC. Translating gives CASSFNSSRPSYEQYF.

As concerns this clonotype: Possible read error: a much larger clone is one base away. The V call is TRBV12-3 or TRBV12-4, the J call TRBJ1-1; no clear D. CDR3 size: 15 residues. CDR3 loop: CASSRRPLLNTEASF. The CDR3 bases are TGTGCCAGCAGCAGACGGCCTCTGTTGAACACTGAAGCTTCCTTT.

The rearrangement joins TRBV7-2 to TRBJ1-3; perhaps TRBD1 as D (5 bases). The CDR3 is 12 amino acids. V was trimmed by 8 bases and J by 8 bases, leaving 13 bases between them. Per germline, CDR1 SGHTA and CDR2 FQGNSA. Here the CDR3 reads CASALQGDTIYF. The CDR3, as DNA: TGTGCCAGCGCTCTCCAGGGCGACACCATATATTTT. The variable domain in full, with the rest retrieved from reference TRBV7-2 and TRBJ1-3, is GAGVSQSPSNKVTEKGKDVELRCDPISGHTALYWYRQSLGQGLEFLIYFQGNSAPDKSGLPSDRFSAERTGGSVSTLTIQRTQQEDSAVYLCASALQGDTIYFGEGSWLTVV.

This clonotype was counted ten times or more. The chain joins TRBV28 to TRBJ2-7, with TRBD2 identical over 10 bases. The ends lost 7 bases at V and 5 bases at J; junction bases unmatched: 14. The length of the CDR3 is 16 residues. Germline V CDR1 and CDR2: MDHEN, SYDVKM. The CDR3 DNA is TGTGCCAGCAAAGCAGCGGGAGGGGTAAGGCGCCACGAGCAGTACTTC. Amino acid sequence: CASKAAGGVRRHEQYF. The full variable domain, in which reference TRBV28 and TRBJ2-7 provide the parts outside the CDR3, is DVKVTQSSRYLVKRTGEKVFLECVQDMDHENMFWYRQDPGLGLRLIYFSYDVKMKEKGDIPEGYSVSREKKERFSLILESASTNQTSMYLCASKAAGGVRRHEQYFGPGTRLTVT.

This clonotype has at least ten counts. CDR3 loop: CASSLAGALGIYGYTF. The DNA for the CDR3 is TGTGCCAGCAGCTTAGCGGGGGCACTTGGAATCTATGGCTACACCTTC. The genes are TRBV7-8 and TRBJ1-2; the D gene is possibly TRBD1 (6 bases). The germline V and J ends were trimmed by 0 bases and 4 bases, with 15 bases remaining between them. Germline CDR1 reads SGHVS; CDR2 reads FQNEAQ. CDR3 length: 16 amino acids.

The chain links TRBV6-5 to TRBJ2-7; TRBD1 aligns across 9 bases. The CDR3 is made up of 12 amino acids. The V gene end was trimmed by 4 bases and the J gene end by 13 bases; junction bases not matched to a gene: 8. CDR1 is MNHEY, CDR2 SVGAGI, per germline. This CDR3 is CASSSGTGLSYF. Here the CDR3 DNA reads TGTGCCAGCAGTTCCGGGACAGGGTTGTCTTACTTC.

This clonotype was observed at least ten times. The J gene is TRBJ1-3, the V gene TRBV7-8, with 10 bases lining up with TRBD1. This CDR3 is 18 amino acids long. The germline gives CDR1 SGHVS, CDR2 FQNEAQ. The V segment lost 5 bases and the J segment 0 bases; nucleotides outside the gene matches: 10. CDR3: CASSQGQGGKSSGNTIYF. The CDR3 coding sequence is TGTGCCAGCAGCCAAGGACAGGGGGGGAAGAGCTCTGGAAACACCATATATTTT.